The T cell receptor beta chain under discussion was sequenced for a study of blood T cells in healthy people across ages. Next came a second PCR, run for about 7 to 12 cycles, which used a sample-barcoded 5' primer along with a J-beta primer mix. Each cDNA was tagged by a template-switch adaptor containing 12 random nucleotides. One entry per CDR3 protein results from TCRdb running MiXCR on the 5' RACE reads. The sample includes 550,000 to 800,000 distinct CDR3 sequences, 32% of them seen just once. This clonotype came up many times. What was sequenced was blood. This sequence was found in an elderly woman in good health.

The CDR3 spells CASSWRGAGAVAKNIQYF. For the CDR3, the DNA is TGTGCCAGCAGCTGGCGGGGAGCGGGGGCCGTAGCCAAAAACATTCAGTACTTC. The V gene is TRBV7-2, the J gene TRBJ2-4; 8 positions agree with TRBD2. CDR1 and CDR2 (germline): SGHTA, FQGNSA. The V and J ends lost 4 bases and 0 bases, in that order; junction bases with no gene match: 11. This CDR3 contains 18 residues.